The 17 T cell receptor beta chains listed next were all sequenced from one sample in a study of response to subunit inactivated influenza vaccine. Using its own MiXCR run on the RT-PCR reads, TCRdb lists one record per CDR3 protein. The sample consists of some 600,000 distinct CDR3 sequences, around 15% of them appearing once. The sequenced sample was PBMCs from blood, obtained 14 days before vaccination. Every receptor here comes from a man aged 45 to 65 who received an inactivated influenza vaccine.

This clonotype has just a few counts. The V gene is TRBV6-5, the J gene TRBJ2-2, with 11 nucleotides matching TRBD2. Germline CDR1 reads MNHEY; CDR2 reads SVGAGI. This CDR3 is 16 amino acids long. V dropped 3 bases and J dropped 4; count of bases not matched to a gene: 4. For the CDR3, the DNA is TGTGCCAGCAGTTATTTTACTAGCGGGGGCACCGGGGAGCTGTTTTTT. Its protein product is CASSYFTSGGTGELFF.

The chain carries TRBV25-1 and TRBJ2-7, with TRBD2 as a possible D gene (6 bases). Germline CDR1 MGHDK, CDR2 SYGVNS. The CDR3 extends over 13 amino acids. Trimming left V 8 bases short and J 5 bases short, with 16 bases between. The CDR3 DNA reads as TGTGCCAGCTCAAGACAGCCGGGAGACGAGCAGTACTTC. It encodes CASSRQPGDEQYF.

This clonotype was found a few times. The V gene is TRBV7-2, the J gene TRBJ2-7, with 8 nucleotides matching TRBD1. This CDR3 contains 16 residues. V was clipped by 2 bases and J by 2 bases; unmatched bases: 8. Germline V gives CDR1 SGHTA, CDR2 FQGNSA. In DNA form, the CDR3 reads TGTGCCAGCAGCTTAATACCTGGACAGGGTCCCTACGAGCAGTACTTC. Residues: CASSLIPGQGPYEQYF.

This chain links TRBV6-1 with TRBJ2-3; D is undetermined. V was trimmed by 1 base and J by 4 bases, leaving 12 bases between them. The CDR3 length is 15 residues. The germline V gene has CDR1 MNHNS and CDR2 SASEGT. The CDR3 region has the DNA TGTGCCAGCAGTGAAGGGTGGGGTGCATCAGATACGCAGTATTTT. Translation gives CASSEGWGASDTQYF.

CDR3 DNA: TGTGCCAGCAGCCCAGTTACGGGGACAGGTCATGGCTACACCTTC. As protein: CASSPVTGTGHGYTF. This chain links TRBV7-9 with TRBJ1-2; the match to TRBD1 covers 8 bases. The CDR3 contains 15 residues. Per the germline V gene, CDR1 is SEHNR and CDR2 is FQNEAQ (reference sequence). V was pared by 5 bases and J by 6 bases, with 11 bases of the junction left unmatched.

The CDR3 bases are TGCGCCAGCAGCTTGATGGGCGGCGGGAGAGGCACAGATACGCAGTATTTT. Protein product: CASSLMGGGRGTDTQYF. The rearrangement links TRBV5-1 to TRBJ2-3, with TRBD2 matching 7 bases. CDR1 is SGHRS and CDR2 is YFSETQ in the germline V gene. The V gene end was trimmed by 1 base and the J gene end by 1 base; junction bases not matched to a gene: 9. This CDR3 contains 17 residues.

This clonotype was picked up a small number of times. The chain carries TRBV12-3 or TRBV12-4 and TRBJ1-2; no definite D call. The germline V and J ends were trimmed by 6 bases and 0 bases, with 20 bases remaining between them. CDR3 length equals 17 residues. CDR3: CASSLDFNGQSNYGYTF. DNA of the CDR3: TGTGCCAGCAGCCTGGACTTCAATGGGCAGTCTAACTATGGCTACACCTTC.

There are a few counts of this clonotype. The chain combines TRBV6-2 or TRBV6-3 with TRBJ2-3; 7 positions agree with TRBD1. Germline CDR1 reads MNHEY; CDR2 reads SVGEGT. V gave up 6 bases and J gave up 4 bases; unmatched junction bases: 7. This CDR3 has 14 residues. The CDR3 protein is CASSRPGTADTQYF. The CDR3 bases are TGTGCCAGCAGCAGACCCGGGACAGCAGATACGCAGTATTTT.

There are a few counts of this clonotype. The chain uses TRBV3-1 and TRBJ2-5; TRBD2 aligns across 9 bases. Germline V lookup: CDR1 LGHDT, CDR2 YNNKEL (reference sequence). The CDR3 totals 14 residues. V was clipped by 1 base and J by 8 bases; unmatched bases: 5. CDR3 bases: TGTGCCAGCAGCCAAGTAGCGGGAGTCGGTACCCAGTACTTC. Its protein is CASSQVAGVGTQYF.

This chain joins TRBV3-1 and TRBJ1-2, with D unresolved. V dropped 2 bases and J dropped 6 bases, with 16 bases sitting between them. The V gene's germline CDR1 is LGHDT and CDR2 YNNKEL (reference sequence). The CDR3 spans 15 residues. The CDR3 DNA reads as TGTGCCAGCAGCCAACCCTCCGGTTCTCGAAATGGCTACACCTTC. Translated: CASSQPSGSRNGYTF.

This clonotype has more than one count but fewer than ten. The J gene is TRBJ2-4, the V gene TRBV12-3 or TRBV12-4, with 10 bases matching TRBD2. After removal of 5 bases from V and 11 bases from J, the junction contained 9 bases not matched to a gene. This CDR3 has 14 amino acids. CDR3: CASSPPRLAGVQYF. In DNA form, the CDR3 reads TGTGCCAGCAGTCCGCCCAGGCTAGCGGGAGTTCAGTACTTC.

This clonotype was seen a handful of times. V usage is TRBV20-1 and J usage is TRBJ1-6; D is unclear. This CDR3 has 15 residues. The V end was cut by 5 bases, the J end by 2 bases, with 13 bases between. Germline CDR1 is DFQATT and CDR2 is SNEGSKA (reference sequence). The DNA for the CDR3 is TGCAGTGCTCCTTCTGGGGTCCCCTATAATTCACCCCTCCACTTT. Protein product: CSAPSGVPYNSPLHF.

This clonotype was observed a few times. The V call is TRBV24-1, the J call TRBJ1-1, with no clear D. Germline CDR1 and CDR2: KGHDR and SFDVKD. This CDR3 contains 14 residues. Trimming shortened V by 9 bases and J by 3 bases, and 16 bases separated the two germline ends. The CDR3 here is CATRRHPGDTEAFF. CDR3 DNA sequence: TGTGCCACCCGCCGACACCCTGGGGACACTGAAGCTTTCTTT.

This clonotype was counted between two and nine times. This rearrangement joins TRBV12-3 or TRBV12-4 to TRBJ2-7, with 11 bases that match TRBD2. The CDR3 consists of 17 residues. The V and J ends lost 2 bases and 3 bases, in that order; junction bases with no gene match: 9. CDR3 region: CASSLTRLAGNLYEQYF. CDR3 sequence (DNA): TGTGCCAGCAGTTTAACCCGACTAGCGGGGAACCTCTACGAGCAGTACTTC.

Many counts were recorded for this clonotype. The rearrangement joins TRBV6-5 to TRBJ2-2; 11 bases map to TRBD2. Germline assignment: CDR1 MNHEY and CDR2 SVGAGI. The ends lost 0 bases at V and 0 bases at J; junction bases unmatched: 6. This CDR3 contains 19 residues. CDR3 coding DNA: TGTGCCAGCAGTTACTCCTTAGCGGGGGGGCGAACGAACACCGGGGAGCTGTTTTTT. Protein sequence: CASSYSLAGGRTNTGELFF.

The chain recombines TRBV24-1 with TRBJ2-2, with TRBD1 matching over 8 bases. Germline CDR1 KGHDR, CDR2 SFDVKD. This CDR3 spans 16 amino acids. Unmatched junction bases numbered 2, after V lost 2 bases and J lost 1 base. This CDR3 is CATSDSGTGNTGELFF. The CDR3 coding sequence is TGTGCCACCAGTGATTCCGGGACAGGGAACACCGGGGAGCTGTTTTTT.

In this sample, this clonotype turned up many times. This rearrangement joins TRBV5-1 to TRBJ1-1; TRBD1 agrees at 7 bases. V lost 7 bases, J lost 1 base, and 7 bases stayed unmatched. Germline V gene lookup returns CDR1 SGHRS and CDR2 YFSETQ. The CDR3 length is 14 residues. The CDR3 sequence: CASGLQGPNTEAFF. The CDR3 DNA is TGCGCCAGCGGTTTACAGGGGCCGAACACTGAAGCTTTCTTT. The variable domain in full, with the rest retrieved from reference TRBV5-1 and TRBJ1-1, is KAGVTQTPRYLIKTRGQQVTLSCSPISGHRSVSWYQQTPGQGLQFLFEYFSETQRNKGNFPGRFSGRQFSNSRSEMNVSTLELGDSALYLCASGLQGPNTEAFFGQGTRLTVV.